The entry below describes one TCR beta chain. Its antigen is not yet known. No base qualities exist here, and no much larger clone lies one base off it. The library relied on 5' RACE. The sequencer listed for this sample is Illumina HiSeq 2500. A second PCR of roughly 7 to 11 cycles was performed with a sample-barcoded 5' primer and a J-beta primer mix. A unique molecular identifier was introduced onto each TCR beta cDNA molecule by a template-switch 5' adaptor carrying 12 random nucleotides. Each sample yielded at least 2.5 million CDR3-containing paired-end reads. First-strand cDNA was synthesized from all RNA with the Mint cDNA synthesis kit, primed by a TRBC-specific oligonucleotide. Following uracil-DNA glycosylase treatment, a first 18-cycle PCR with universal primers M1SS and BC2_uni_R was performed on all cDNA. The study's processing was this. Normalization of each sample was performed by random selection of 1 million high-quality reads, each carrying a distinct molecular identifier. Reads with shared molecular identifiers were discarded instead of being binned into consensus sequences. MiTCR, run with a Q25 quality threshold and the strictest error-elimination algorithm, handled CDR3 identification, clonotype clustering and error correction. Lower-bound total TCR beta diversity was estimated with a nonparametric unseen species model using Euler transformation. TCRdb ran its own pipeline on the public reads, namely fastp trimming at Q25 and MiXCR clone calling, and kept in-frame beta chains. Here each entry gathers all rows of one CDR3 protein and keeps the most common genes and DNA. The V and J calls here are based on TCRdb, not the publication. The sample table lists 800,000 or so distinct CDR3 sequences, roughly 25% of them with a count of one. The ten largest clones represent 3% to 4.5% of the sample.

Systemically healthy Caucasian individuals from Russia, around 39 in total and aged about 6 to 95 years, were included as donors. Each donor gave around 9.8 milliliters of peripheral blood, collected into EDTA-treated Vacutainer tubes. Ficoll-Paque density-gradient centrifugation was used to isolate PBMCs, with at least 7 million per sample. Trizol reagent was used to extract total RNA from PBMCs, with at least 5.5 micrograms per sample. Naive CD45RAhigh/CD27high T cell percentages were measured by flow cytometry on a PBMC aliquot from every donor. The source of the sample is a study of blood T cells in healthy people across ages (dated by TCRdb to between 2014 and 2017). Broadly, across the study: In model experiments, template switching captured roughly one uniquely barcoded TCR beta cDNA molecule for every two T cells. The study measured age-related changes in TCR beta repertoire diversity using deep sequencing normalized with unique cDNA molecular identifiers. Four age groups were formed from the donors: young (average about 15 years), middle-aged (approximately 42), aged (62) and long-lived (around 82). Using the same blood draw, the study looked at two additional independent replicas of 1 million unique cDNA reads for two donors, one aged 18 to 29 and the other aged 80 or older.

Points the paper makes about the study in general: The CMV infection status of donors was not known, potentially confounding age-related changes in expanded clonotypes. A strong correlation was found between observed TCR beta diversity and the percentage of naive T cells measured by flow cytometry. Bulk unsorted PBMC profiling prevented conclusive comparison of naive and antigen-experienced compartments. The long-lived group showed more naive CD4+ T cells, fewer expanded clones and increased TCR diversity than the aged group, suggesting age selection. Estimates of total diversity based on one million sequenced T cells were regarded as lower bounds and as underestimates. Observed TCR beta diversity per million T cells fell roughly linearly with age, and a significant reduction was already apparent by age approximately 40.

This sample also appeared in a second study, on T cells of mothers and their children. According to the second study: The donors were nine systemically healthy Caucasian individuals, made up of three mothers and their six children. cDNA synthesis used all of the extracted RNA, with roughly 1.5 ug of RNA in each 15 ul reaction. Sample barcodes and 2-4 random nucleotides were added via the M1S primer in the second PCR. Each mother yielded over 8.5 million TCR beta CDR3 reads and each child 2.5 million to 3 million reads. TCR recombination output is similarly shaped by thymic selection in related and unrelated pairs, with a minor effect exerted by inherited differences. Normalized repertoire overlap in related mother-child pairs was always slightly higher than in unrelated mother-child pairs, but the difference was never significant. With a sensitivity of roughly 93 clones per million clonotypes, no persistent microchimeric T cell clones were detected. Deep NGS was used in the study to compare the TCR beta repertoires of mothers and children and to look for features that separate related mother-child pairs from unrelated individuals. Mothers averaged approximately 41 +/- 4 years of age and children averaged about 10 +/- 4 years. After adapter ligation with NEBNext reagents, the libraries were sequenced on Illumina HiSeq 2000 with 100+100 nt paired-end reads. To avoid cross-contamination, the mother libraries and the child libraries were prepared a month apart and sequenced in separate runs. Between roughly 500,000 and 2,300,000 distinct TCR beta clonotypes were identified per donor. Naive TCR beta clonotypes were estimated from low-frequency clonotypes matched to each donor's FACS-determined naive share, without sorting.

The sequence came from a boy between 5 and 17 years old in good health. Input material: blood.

The DNA sequence reads TGTGCCAGCAGCGATACGAATCGGTGGGAGACCCAGTACTTC. It translates to CASSDTNRWETQYF. Here the chain combines TRBV7-2 and TRBJ2-5, with no confident D gene call. The CDR3 contains 14 residues, cysteine and phenylalanine counted. Only the CDR3 DNA stays, 42 bases, in frame from base 1. At the junction V is shortened by 5 bases and J by 5 bases, with 15 bases in between. The germline V gene gives CDR1 as SGHTA and CDR2 as FQGNSA.